The 23 T cell receptor beta chains given below trace back to one sample, sequenced in a study of shared clonotypes between healthy human individuals. Assay: immunoSEQ multiplex PCR; the TCRdb copy retains only in-frame clones and omits some. The table shows more than 850,000 clones, with roughly 74% occurring only once. The source material was memory CD4+ T cells from PBMCs. Subset denoted: CD45RA-negative fraction. The source of these receptors is a man aged 18 to 29 in good health. Some clones in this sample may be carry-over from other donors' samples.

With regard to this clone: This same CDR3 is encoded by further DNA sequences in the sample. The chain has TRBV5-1 and TRBJ2-2; the D is unclear. V was cut by 0 bases and J by 2 bases, with 8 bases left in between. CDR3 length equals 15 residues. Germline-derived CDR1 and CDR2 are SGHRS and YFSETQ. This chain's CDR3 is CASSLERPNTGELFF. Written as DNA, the CDR3 is TGCGCCAGCAGCTTGGAACGACCAAACACCGGGGAGCTGTTTTTT.

V usage is TRBV28 and J usage is TRBJ1-3, with 7 nucleotides matching TRBD1. The germline V gene has CDR1 MDHEN and CDR2 SYDVKM. The CDR3 is made up of 16 amino acids. V shed 5 bases, J shed 0 bases, and the junction held 7 bases outside the gene matches. Here the CDR3 reads CASSLTGARSGNTIYF. CDR3 coding DNA: TGTGCCAGCAGTCTAACAGGGGCCCGCTCTGGAAACACCATATATTTT.

The CDR3 spells CATSRVSSGTGGETQYF. The CDR3 bases are TGTGCCACCAGCAGAGTCTCTTCGGGGACAGGGGGGGAGACCCAGTACTTC. This chain uses TRBV15 with TRBJ2-5, with TRBD1 matching 11 bases. The V gene's germline CDR1 is LNHNV and CDR2 YYDKDF (reference sequence). The length of the CDR3 is 17 residues. Losses at the gene ends were 1 base for V and 5 bases for J; bases not matched to a gene: 9.

The chain joins TRBV19 to TRBJ1-2; tentative D call: TRBD1 (5 bases). There are 16 residues in the CDR3. Trimming left V 3 bases short and J 0 bases short, with 14 bases between. The V gene's germline CDR1 is LNHDA and CDR2 SQIVND (reference sequence). This chain's CDR3 is CASSMIGAEANYGYTF. As DNA, the CDR3 is TGTGCCAGTAGTATGATTGGGGCTGAAGCTAACTATGGCTACACCTTC.

This clone was detected once. This chain connects TRBV6-5 to TRBJ1-5; 10 bases map to TRBD1. The V gene end was trimmed by 6 bases and the J gene end by 6 bases; junction bases not matched to a gene: 8. From germline, CDR1 is MNHEY and CDR2 SVGAGI. This CDR3 comprises 15 residues. DNA of the CDR3: TGTGCCAGCAGACCCCGTGGACAGGGGGTTCAGCCCCAGCATTTT. It codes for CASRPRGQGVQPQHF.

This chain connects TRBV7-9 to TRBJ2-4; possibly TRBD2 for D (6 bases). The V gene's germline CDR1 is SEHNR and CDR2 FQNEAQ (reference sequence). This CDR3 has 14 amino acids. V shed 4 bases and J shed 6 bases, with 13 bases lying between them. CDR3 region: CASSSLGSGNIQYF. The CDR3 DNA is TGTGCCAGCAGCTCTCTGGGTAGCGGAAACATTCAGTACTTC.

The V and J genes are TRBV18 and TRBJ2-1, with D possibly being TRBD1 or TRBD2 (5 bases each). Germline V gene sequence: CDR1 KGHSH, CDR2 LQKENI. This CDR3 is 15 amino acids long. V lost 2 bases to trimming and J lost 11 bases, with 19 bases between them. The CDR3 loop is CASSPTLGDLGQQFF. In DNA form, the CDR3 reads TGTGCCAGCTCACCAACACTAGGGGATTTGGGTCAGCAGTTCTTC.

This clone appeared a single time. V and J are TRBV6-1 and TRBJ2-5, with TRBD1 matching over 9 bases. The CDR3 is 15 residues long. V lost 6 bases to trimming and J lost 5 bases; unmatched junction nucleotides: 10. CDR1 and CDR2 from the germline V gene are MNHNS and SASEGT. The CDR3: CASRPGTGKLETQYF. The CDR3 DNA reads as TGTGCCAGCAGACCCGGGACAGGGAAGTTGGAGACCCAGTACTTC.

The chain carries TRBV4-1 and TRBJ2-3; 12 bases are a match to TRBD2. V dropped 4 bases and J dropped 3; count of bases not matched to a gene: 11. CDR1 and CDR2 from the germline V gene are MGHRA and YSYEKL. The CDR3 extends over 18 amino acids. The chain's CDR3 is CASSLTPTSGSPTDTQYF. The DNA for the CDR3 is TGCGCCAGCAGCCTTACCCCGACTAGCGGGAGTCCGACAGATACGCAGTATTTT.

Notes on this clone: This likely stems from a read error, as it lies one base from a far larger clone. Other nucleotide sequences in the sample specify the same CDR3. The CDR3 region is CASSLRRDTEAFF. The CDR3 bases are TGTGCCAGCAGCTTAAGGCGGGACACTGAAGCTTTCTTT. The chain links TRBV7-9 to TRBJ1-1; no reliable D call. Germline V gene sequence: CDR1 SEHNR, CDR2 FQNEAQ (reference sequence). This CDR3 has 13 residues. V lost 2 bases, J lost 3 bases, and 7 bases lay in between.

This CDR3 is CASSLGLAGDGRETQYF. For the CDR3, the DNA is TGTGCCAGCAGTTTAGGGCTAGCGGGAGACGGTCGAGAGACCCAGTACTTC. This sequence joins TRBV2 and TRBJ2-5; 10 bases fit TRBD2. The germline V gene has CDR1 SNHLY and CDR2 FYNNEI. Unmatched junction bases numbered 13, after V lost 5 bases and J lost 4 bases. The CDR3 is 17 amino acids. The full variable domain, its missing parts supplied by reference TRBV2 and TRBJ2-5, is EPEVTQTPSHQVTQMGQEVILRCVPISNHLYFYWYRQILGQKVEFLVSFYNNEISEKSEIFDDQFSVERPDGSNFTLKIRSTKLEDSAMYFCASSLGLAGDGRETQYFGPGTRLLVL.

About this clone itself: This clone may be a read error of a much larger clone one base away. Other nucleotide sequences from this sample produce the same CDR3. The rearrangement joins TRBV7-2 to TRBJ1-1; D not resolved. Germline CDR1 is SGHTA and CDR2 is FQGNSA. Trimming cost V 2 bases and J 1 base, with 5 bases left between them. This CDR3 has 13 amino acids. The CDR3 bases are TGTGCCAGCAGCTTATGGGGGAACACTGAAGCTTTCTTT. Protein sequence: CASSLWGNTEAFF. The full variable domain, its missing parts supplied by reference TRBV7-2 and TRBJ1-1, is GAGVSQSPSNKVTEKGKDVELRCDPISGHTALYWYRQSLGQGLEFLIYFQGNSAPDKSGLPSDRFSAERTGGSVSTLTIQRTQQEDSAVYLCASSLWGNTEAFFGQGTRLTVV.

This clone was counted a few times. The V call is TRBV5-5, the J call TRBJ2-7; no definite D call. The CDR3 covers 15 residues. In germline, CDR1 is SGHKS, CDR2 YYEKEE (reference sequence). The V gene lost 0 bases and the J gene lost 1 base, with 11 bases spanning the gap. CDR3 sequence: CASSLGSVLSYEQYF. The CDR3 DNA reads TGTGCCAGCAGCTTGGGAAGCGTGCTATCCTACGAGCAGTACTTC.

The CDR3 spells CAWSLNRGVGGVTF. CDR3 DNA: TGTGCCTGGAGCCTCAACCGGGGCGTAGGGGGTGTCACCTTC. V gene TRBV30 combines with J gene TRBJ1-2; D is perhaps TRBD1 (6 bases). Per germline, CDR1 GTSNPN and CDR2 SVGIG (reference sequence). Trimming pared 3 bases from V and 13 bases from J, leaving 24 bases between. This CDR3 is built from 14 residues.

CDR3 nucleotide sequence: TGTGCCAGCAGTCCGGGGAGCTCTGGGGCCAACGTCCTGACTTTC. Translating gives CASSPGSSGANVLTF. The rearrangement joins TRBV6-1 to TRBJ2-6; perhaps TRBD2 as D (5 bases). Looked up from germline, CDR1 is MNHNS and CDR2 is SASEGT. Between the trimmed V and J ends, which lost 5 bases and 0 bases, there was a span of 8 bases. The CDR3 spans 15 residues.

In its sample, this clone was seen once. The chain recombines TRBV5-6 with TRBJ2-5; TRBD1 aligns across 9 bases. J gave up 3 bases and V 1 base, and 4 bases lay outside the gene matches. Germline CDR1 and CDR2: SGHDT and YYEEEE. There are 15 residues in the CDR3. As DNA, the CDR3 is TGTGCCAGCAGCTTGTGGGACAGGGATAAAGAGACCCAGTACTTC. Amino acid sequence: CASSLWDRDKETQYF.

V gene TRBV5-1 combines with J gene TRBJ2-2; D ambiguous. Germline assignment: CDR1 SGHRS and CDR2 YFSETQ. The CDR3 is 16 residues long. V was pared by 6 bases and J by 1 base, with 16 bases between. CDR3 sequence reads: CASTRPFGGNTGELFF. The CDR3 bases are TGCGCCAGCACCCGTCCATTCGGTGGGAACACCGGGGAGCTGTTTTTT.

V is TRBV2 and J is TRBJ2-7; either TRBD1 or TRBD2 may supply D (6 bases each). V was trimmed by 8 bases and J by 9 bases, leaving 17 bases between them. Germline V gene data show CDR1 as SNHLY and CDR2 as FYNNEI. This CDR3 region has 12 residues. The CDR3: CASAGGRSGQYF. Here the CDR3 DNA reads TGTGCCAGCGCCGGGGGCCGCTCGGGGCAGTACTTC.

The V and J genes are TRBV28 and TRBJ2-1, with 13 positions matching TRBD2. Germline V gene lookup returns CDR1 MDHEN and CDR2 SYDVKM. V dropped 4 bases and J dropped 7; count of bases not matched to a gene: 10. The CDR3 sequence is 17 residues long. The CDR3 nucleotides are TGTGCCAGCAGTTCGGAGACTAGCGGGAGGCGTCGGAATGAGCAGTTCTTC. Encoded protein: CASSSETSGRRRNEQFF.

This clone was seen only once. The chain uses TRBV4-1 and TRBJ2-7; no clear D gene. Trimming pared 1 base from V and 9 bases from J, leaving 10 bases between. This CDR3 comprises 12 residues. CDR1 MGHRA and CDR2 YSYEKL come from the germline V gene. In nucleotides, the CDR3 is TGCGCCAGCAGCCAAGTACGCAGCCGGCAGTACTTC. Its translation is CASSQVRSRQYF.

The J gene is TRBJ1-1, the V gene TRBV5-1; D perhaps matches TRBD1 (5 bases). The germline V and J ends were trimmed by 0 bases and 0 bases, with 18 bases remaining between them. Per the germline V gene, CDR1 is SGHRS and CDR2 is YFSETQ. The CDR3 is 18 residues long. The CDR3 sequence: CASSLGVQAARVNTEAFF. CDR3 coding DNA: TGCGCCAGCAGCTTGGGTGTACAGGCCGCTAGGGTGAACACTGAAGCTTTCTTT.

The rearrangement links TRBV18 to TRBJ1-1; TRBD1 matches 7 bases. This CDR3 is built from 14 residues. CDR1 is KGHSH, CDR2 LQKENI, per germline. Trimming removed 6 bases from V and 5 bases from J; junction bases left unmatched: 9. The CDR3 DNA follows: TGTGCCAGCTCCCTAGGGGGCGTAGGAACTGAAGCTTTCTTT. Its translation is CASSLGGVGTEAFF.

The CDR3 DNA follows: TGTGCCAGCAATGATGGGGCCAACGTCCTGACTTTC. It yields the protein CASNDGANVLTF. The rearrangement links TRBV2 to TRBJ2-6; D is undetermined. With 7 bases removed from V and 3 bases from J, the gap between germline ends came to 4 bases. The CDR3 length is 12 residues. The germline V gene has CDR1 SNHLY and CDR2 FYNNEI. The variable domain in full, completed from reference TRBV2 and TRBJ2-6, reads EPEVTQTPSHQVTQMGQEVILRCVPISNHLYFYWYRQILGQKVEFLVSFYNNEISEKSEIFDDQFSVERPDGSNFTLKIRSTKLEDSAMYFCASNDGANVLTFGAGSRLTVL.